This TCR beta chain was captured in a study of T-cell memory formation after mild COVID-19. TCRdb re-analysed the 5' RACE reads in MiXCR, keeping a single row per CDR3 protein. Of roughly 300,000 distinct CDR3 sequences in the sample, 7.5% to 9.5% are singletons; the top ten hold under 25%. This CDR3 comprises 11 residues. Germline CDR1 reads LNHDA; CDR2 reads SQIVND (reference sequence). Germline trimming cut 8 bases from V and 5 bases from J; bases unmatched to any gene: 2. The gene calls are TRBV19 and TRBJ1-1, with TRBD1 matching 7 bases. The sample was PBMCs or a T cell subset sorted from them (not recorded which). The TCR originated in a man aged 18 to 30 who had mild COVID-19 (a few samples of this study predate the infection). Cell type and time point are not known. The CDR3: CASPGGTEAFF. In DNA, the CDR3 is TGTGCCAGTCCAGGGGGGACTGAAGCTTTCTTT.